A selection of T cell receptor beta chains follows, all from one sample in a study of Graves' ophthalmopathy and Graves' hyperthyroidism. Each CDR3 protein is one row after TCRdb ran MiXCR on the multiplex PCR reads. This table has under 350,000 distinct CDR3 sequences, roughly a sixth appearing once. Material: peripheral blood. The receptor set was obtained from an adult man with Graves' ophthalmopathy. Each CDR3 is given with its conserved first and last residue. A D gene is named only where the DNA matches it firmly. Clone size is given for some rows only: seen once, a few or many times, or a class if the clone is expanded.

>TRBJ1-5|many|TRBV6-1|NA
TGTGCCAGCAGTGAACCATTCAGCAATCAGCCCCAGCATTTT
CASSEPFSNQPQHF
>TRBJ2-5|many|TRBV5-1|NA
TGCGCCAGCAGCTTGACAGGCAGAGGGGCCGAAGAGACCCAGTACTTC
CASSLTGRGAEETQYF
>TRBJ2-7|NA|TRBV7-8|NA
TGTGCCAGCAGCTTAGCGATAGGGGGGTACGAGCAGTACTTC
CASSLAIGGYEQYF
>TRBJ1-2|many|TRBV14|NA
TGTGCCAGCAGCCTCGTGGGGACCAAGGGTGGCTACACCTTC
CASSLVGTKGGYTF
>TRBJ2-7|many|TRBV2|NA
TGTGCCAGCAGTGAAGCGGGACGCTCCTACGAGCAGTACTTC
CASSEAGRSYEQYF
>TRBJ2-7|many|TRBV5-1|TRBD1
TGCGCCAGCAGCTTGGATTCAGGGACAGGGGCCTACGAGCAGTACTTC
CASSLDSGTGAYEQYF
>TRBJ2-7|many|TRBV9|TRBD2
TGTGCCAGCACCCGGACTAGCGGGAGTCTGGTATTCTCCTACGAGCAGTACTTC
CASTRTSGSLVFSYEQYF
>TRBJ2-7|many|TRBV6-2/TRBV6-3|NA
TGTGCCAGCAGTTACCACTCCATTGGGGGCGTTTACGAGCAGTACTTC
CASSYHSIGGVYEQYF
>TRBJ2-7|NA|TRBV20-1|TRBD2
TGCAGTGCTGAGGCGAAGGCTGGCGGGAGGGACGAGCAGTACTTC
CSAEAKAGGRDEQYF
>TRBJ1-3|many|TRBV7-2|NA
TGTGCCAGCAGCGTCTGGGGGGGAAACACCATATATTTT
CASSVWGGNTIYF
>TRBJ2-7|NA|TRBV28|TRBD1
TGTGCCAGCAGTCCGCCCCCGGGACAGGGAATCGCGCAGTACTTC
CASSPPPGQGIAQYF
>TRBJ1-5|many|TRBV4-2|NA
TGTGCCAGCAGCCCGATGGGTAATAGCAATCAGCCCCAGCATTTT
CASSPMGNSNQPQHF
>TRBJ2-7|many|TRBV6-1|TRBD2
TGTGCCAGCAGGCGGGTAGCGGGGGTCTACGAGCAGTACTTC
CASRRVAGVYEQYF
>TRBJ1-5|many|TRBV20-1|NA
TGCAGTGCTATTGATAGCAATCAGCCCCAGCATTTT
CSAIDSNQPQHF
>TRBJ2-7|NA|TRBV27|NA
TGTGCCAGCAGTTCCGATGGACAAAGCTCCTACGAGCAGTACTTC
CASSSDGQSSYEQYF
>TRBJ2-7|many|TRBV11-1|TRBD1
TGTGCCAGCAGCTTATTAGACTTCGGGGACAGGGCCCACGAGCAGTACTTC
CASSLLDFGDRAHEQYF
>TRBJ2-6|NA|TRBV11-2|TRBD2
TGTGCCAGCAGGCTCAGGACTAGCTCTGGGGCCAACGTCCTGACTTTC
CASRLRTSSGANVLTF
>TRBJ2-2|many|TRBV6-2/TRBV6-3|NA
TGTGCCAGCAGTTACTTTCGGGGTACCGGGGAGCTGTTTTTT
CASSYFRGTGELFF
>TRBJ1-5|many|TRBV20-1|TRBD1
TGCAGTGCCACGACAGGGTTCGACCAGCCCCAGCATTTT
CSATTGFDQPQHF
>TRBJ1-6|many|TRBV12-3/TRBV12-4|TRBD1
TGTGCCAGTTCAAAGGGGACAGAGAATTCACCCCTCCACTTT
CASSKGTENSPLHF
>TRBJ1-1|few|TRBV18|NA
TGTGCCAGCTCACCACCGACGAGGGTGAACACTGAAGCTTTCTTT
CASSPPTRVNTEAFF
>TRBJ2-5|many|TRBV12-3/TRBV12-4|TRBD2
TGTGCCAGCAGCCCAACTAGCGGTCGGGACCAAGAGACCCAGTACTTC
CASSPTSGRDQETQYF
>TRBJ1-5|many|TRBV19|NA
TGTGCCAGTACCGGGGACCCAAGAGGGATTAGCAATCAGCCCCAGCATTTT
CASTGDPRGISNQPQHF
>TRBJ1-2|many|TRBV29-1|NA
TGCAGCGTTGGGTGGGGGCCTACCTATGGCTACACCTTC
CSVGWGPTYGYTF
>TRBJ1-2|NA|TRBV7-6|NA
TGTGCCAGCAGCCAAGGTGGGCAGGCGACCAGACCCAGCTTC
CASSQGGQATRPSF
>TRBJ2-7|NA|TRBV28|TRBD2
TGTGCCAGCAGTCCAACTAGCGACGCTTACGAGCAGTACTTC
CASSPTSDAYEQYF
>TRBJ2-5|many|TRBV30|NA
TGTGCCTGGAGTGTTTTTAGACGTCACCAAGAGACCCAGTACTTC
CAWSVFRRHQETQYF
>TRBJ1-5|many|TRBV6-5|NA
TGTGCCAGCAGTTACTCGGATGACAGTCAGCCCCAGCATTTT
CASSYSDDSQPQHF
>TRBJ1-2|NA|TRBV5-1|NA
TGCGCCAGCAGCATTGCCCCCGAGTTAGGCTACACCTTC
CASSIAPELGYTF
>TRBJ1-1|many|TRBV5-6|TRBD1
TGTGCCAGCAGACAAACAGGGGGGGGCACTGAAGCTTTCTTT
CASRQTGGGTEAFF
>TRBJ2-5|many|TRBV12-3/TRBV12-4|TRBD1
TGTGCCAGCAGTTTCTCCGGACAGGGGGCGGGGGAGACCCAGTACTTC
CASSFSGQGAGETQYF
>TRBJ2-7|few|TRBV4-1|NA
TGCGCCAGCAGCCGGGGCAGTGACTACGAGCAGTACTTC
CASSRGSDYEQYF
>TRBJ1-1|many|TRBV7-2|NA
TGTGCCAGCAGCTCGACAATGGTTTATTCTGAAGCTTTCTTT
CASSSTMVYSEAFF
>TRBJ1-5|many|TRBV30|NA
TGTGCCTGGAGTGCGGGGAGGGATCAGCCCCAGCATTTT
CAWSAGRDQPQHF
>TRBJ2-7|NA|TRBV6-1|TRBD1
TGTGCCAGCAGTGAAGCAACAGGGGGCCAGTACGAGCAGTACTTC
CASSEATGGQYEQYF
>TRBJ1-1|many|TRBV19|NA
TGTGCCAGTAGAGCCCAGGGTTTTAAACCTGAAGCTTTCTTT
CASRAQGFKPEAFF
>TRBJ2-5|many|TRBV12-3/TRBV12-4|TRBD1
TGTGCCAGCACTACGGACAGGGGTGAGACCCAGTACTTC
CASTTDRGETQYF
>TRBJ2-7|many|TRBV28|NA
TGTGCCAGCAGTTTACGCCTGGGCAGGAAGGAGAACGAGCAGTACTTC
CASSLRLGRKENEQYF
>TRBJ2-5|few|TRBV3-1|NA
TGTGCCAGCAGCCAAGAGAACTACGGGTTGGAGACCCAGTACTTC
CASSQENYGLETQYF
>TRBJ2-5|NA|TRBV6-1|NA
TGTGCCAGCAGTGAAGTGCCCCAGGCGGAGACCCAGTACTTC
CASSEVPQAETQYF
>TRBJ1-2|many|TRBV12-3/TRBV12-4|TRBD1
TGTGCCAGCAGTCCCTTAGGACAGGGCGGTAGGGACACCTTC
CASSPLGQGGRDTF
>TRBJ2-7|many|TRBV6-1|TRBD1
TGTGCCAGCAGCAGAATTCAGGGGGCGCGCGAGCAGTACTTC
CASSRIQGAREQYF
>TRBJ1-6|many|TRBV7-3|NA
TGTGCCAGCTCCCAGGGGATTCATTCACCCCTCCACTTT
CASSQGIHSPLHF
>TRBJ2-5|many|TRBV18|TRBD1
TGTGCCAGCTCACCACAGGACAGGGGCCTTACCCAAGAGACCCAGTACTTC
CASSPQDRGLTQETQYF
>TRBJ1-1|many|TRBV7-3|NA
TGTGCCAGCAGCTTCAGGGGTGGGGCTGAAGCTTTCTTT
CASSFRGGAEAFF
>TRBJ1-2|few|TRBV6-1|NA
TGTGCCAGCAGCAGGACTGATGGAAACTATGGCTACACCTTC
CASSRTDGNYGYTF
>TRBJ1-6|many|TRBV10-3|NA
TGTGCCATCAGTGTCCAACAGCCTAATTCACCCCTCCACTTT
CAISVQQPNSPLHF
>TRBJ1-5|many|TRBV19|NA
TGTGCCAGTAGTGAAGGGGTTGCCAATCAGCCCCAGCATTTT
CASSEGVANQPQHF
>TRBJ2-7|few|TRBV6-1|TRBD1
TGTGCCAGCAGTGAAGCGTATGACAGGGTTCTCTACGAGCAGTACTTC
CASSEAYDRVLYEQYF
>TRBJ1-3|many|TRBV3-1|NA
TGTGCCAGCAGCCAAGATTCGGGTGGAAACACCATATATTTT
CASSQDSGGNTIYF
>TRBJ2-5|NA|TRBV11-2|TRBD2
TGTGCCAGCAGCTTTACCGGGACTAGCGGGGGGGCCCAAGAGACCCAGTACTTC
CASSFTGTSGGAQETQYF
>TRBJ1-1|many|TRBV5-1|NA
TGCGCCAGCAGCTTGGCAGGGGCTAGCTCTGAAGCTTTCTTT
CASSLAGASSEAFF